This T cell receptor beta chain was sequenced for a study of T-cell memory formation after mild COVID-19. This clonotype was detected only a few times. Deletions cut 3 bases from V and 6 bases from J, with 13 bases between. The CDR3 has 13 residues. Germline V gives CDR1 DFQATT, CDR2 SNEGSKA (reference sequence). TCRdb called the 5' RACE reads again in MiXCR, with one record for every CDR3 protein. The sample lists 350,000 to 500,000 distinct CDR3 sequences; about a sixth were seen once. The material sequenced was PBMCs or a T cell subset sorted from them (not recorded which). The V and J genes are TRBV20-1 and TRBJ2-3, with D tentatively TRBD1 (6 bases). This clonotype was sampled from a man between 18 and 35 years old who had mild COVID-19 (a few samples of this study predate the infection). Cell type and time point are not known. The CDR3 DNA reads TGCAGTGCTAGTAGGCAGGGGTGGGATACGCAGTATTTT. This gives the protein CSASRQGWDTQYF.